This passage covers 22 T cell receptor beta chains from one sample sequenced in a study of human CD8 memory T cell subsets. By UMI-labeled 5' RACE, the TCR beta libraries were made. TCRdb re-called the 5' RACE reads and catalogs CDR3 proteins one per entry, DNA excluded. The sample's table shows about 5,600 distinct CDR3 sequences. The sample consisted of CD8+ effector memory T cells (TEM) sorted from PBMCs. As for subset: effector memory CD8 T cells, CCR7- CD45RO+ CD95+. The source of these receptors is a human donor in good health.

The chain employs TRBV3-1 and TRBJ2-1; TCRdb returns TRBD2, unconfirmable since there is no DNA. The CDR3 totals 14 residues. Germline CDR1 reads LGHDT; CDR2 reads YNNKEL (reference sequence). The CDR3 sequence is CASRLAGPEGEQFF.

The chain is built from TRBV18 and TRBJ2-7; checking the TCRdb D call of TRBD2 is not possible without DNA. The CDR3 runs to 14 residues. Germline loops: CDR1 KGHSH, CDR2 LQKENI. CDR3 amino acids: CASSWGQRDYEQYF. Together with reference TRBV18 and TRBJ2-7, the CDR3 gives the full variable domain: NAGVMQNPRHLVRRRGQEARLRCSPMKGHSHVYWYRQLPEEGLKFMVYLQKENIIDESGMPKERFSAEFPKEGPSILRIQQVVRGDSAAYFCASSWGQRDYEQYFGPGTRLTVT.

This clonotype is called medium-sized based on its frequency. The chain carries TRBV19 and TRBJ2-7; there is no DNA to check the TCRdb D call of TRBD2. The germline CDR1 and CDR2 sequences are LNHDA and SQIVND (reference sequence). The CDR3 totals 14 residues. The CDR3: CASSLPGGVNEQYF.

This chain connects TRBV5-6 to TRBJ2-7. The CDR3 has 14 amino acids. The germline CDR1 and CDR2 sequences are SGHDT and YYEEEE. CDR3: CASSLKGSAYEQYF. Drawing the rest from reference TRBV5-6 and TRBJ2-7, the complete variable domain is DAGVTQSPTHLIKTRGQQVTLRCSPKSGHDTVSWYQQALGQGPQFIFQYYEEEERQRGNFPDRFSGHQFPNYSSELNVNALLLGDSALYLCASSLKGSAYEQYFGPGTRLTVT.

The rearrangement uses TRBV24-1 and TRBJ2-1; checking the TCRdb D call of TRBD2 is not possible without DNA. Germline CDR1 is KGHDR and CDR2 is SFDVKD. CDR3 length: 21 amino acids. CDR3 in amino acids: CATSDLLLTSGSLMPYNEQFF.

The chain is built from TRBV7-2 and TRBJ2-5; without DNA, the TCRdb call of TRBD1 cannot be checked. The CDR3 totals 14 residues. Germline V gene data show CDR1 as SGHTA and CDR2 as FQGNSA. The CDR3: CASSLAMGAETQYF.

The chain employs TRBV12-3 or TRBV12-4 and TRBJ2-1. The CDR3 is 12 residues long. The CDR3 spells CASSYGPNEQFF.

The CDR3 spells CASSLGAGVHNEQFF. The chain combines TRBV7-9 with TRBJ2-1; TCRdb picks TRBD2, but there is no DNA to check that call. CDR3 length equals 15 residues. Germline-derived CDR1 and CDR2 are SEHNR and FQNEAQ (reference sequence).

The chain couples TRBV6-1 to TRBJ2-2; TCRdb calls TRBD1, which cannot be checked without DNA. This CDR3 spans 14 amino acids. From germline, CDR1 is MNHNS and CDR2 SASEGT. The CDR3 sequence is CASSDRTGFGELFF.

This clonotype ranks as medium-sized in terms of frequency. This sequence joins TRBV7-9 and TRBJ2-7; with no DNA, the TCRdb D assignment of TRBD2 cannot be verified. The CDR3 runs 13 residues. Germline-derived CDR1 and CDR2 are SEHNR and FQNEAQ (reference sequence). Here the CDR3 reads CASSSSLGFEQYF.

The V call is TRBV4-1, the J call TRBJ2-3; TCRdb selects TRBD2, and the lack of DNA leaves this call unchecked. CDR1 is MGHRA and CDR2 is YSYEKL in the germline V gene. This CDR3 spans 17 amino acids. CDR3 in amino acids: CASSLPGSGRAVDTQYF.

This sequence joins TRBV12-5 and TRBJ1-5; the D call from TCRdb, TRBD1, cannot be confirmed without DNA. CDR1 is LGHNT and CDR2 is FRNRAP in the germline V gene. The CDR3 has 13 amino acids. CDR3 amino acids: CASGDRGGQPQHF.

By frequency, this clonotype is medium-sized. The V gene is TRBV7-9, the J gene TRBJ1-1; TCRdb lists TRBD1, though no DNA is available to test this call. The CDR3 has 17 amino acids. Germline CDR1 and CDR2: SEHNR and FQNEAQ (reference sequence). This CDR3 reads CASSLGGQGGMNTEAFF.

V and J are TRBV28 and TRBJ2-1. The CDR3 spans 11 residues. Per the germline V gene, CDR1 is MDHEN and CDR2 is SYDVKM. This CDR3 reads CASSLRELRFF.

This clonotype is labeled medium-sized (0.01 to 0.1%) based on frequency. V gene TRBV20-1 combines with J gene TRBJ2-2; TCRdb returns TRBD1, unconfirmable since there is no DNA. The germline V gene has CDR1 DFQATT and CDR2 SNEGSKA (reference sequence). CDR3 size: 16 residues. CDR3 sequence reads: CSARDLSGGDTGELFF.

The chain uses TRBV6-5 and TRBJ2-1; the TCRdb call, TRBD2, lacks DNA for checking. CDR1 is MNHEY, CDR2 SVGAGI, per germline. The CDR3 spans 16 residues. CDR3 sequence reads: CASSRGLAGTGNEQFF.

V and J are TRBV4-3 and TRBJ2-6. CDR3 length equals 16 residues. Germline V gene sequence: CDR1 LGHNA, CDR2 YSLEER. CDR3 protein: CASSQETYSGANVLTF.

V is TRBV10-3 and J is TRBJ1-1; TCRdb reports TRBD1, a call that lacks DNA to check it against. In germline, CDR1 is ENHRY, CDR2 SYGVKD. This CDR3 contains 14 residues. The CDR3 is CATGTGDLNTEAFF.

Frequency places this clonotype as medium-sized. CDR3 region: CATAPGQGGSPLHF. The chain has TRBV5-4 and TRBJ1-6; as DNA is missing, the TRBD1 call by TCRdb cannot be tested. The germline V gene has CDR1 SGHNT and CDR2 YYREEE (reference sequence). The CDR3 is 14 amino acids.

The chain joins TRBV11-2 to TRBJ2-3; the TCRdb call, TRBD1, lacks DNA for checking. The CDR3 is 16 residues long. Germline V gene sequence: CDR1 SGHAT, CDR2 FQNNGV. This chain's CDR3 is CASSLASGTLIYTQYF.

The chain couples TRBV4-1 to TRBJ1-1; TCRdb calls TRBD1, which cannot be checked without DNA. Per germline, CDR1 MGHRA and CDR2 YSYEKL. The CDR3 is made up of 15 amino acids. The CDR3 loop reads CASSHWTGVSTEAFF.

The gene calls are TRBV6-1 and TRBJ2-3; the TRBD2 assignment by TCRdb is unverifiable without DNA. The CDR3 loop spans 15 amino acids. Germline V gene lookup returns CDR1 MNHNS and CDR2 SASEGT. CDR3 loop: CASSEIAGSTDTQYF.